A selection of T cell receptor beta chains follows, all from one sample in a study of glioma-infiltrating T cells. TCRdb re-called the multiplex PCR reads through MiXCR, storing one row per CDR3 protein. This sample has 170,000 or so distinct CDR3 sequences, with around 40% found just once. The sequenced material came from glioma tissue, nonneoplastic brain tissue, or PBMCs (not recorded which). The receptor set was obtained from a human donor with low-grade glioma or glioblastoma, undergoing nonglioma brain surgery, or in good health (not recorded which). CDR3s include the opening cysteine and the closing phenylalanine or tryptophan. A D gene is named only where the DNA matches it firmly. Clone size appears in some rows only: once, few, many, or a class for an expanded clone.

clone size: NA
V gene: TRBV5-4
J gene: TRBJ2-5
D gene: TRBD2
CDR3 DNA: TGTGCCAGCAGCTTGGGGCGGGAGAAGGAGACCCAGTACTTC
CDR3 protein: CASSLGREKETQYF

clone size: few
V gene: TRBV19
J gene: TRBJ1-5
D gene: NA
CDR3 DNA: TGTGCCAGTAGTGCGGTGACAGGCCTCAATCAGCCCCAGCATTTT
CDR3 protein: CASSAVTGLNQPQHF

clone size: NA
V gene: TRBV4-1
J gene: TRBJ2-7
D gene: NA
CDR3 DNA: TGCGCCAGCAGCCAAGATGCTTGCGGGGCTCAAGGATACGAGCAGTACTTC
CDR3 protein: CASSQDACGAQGYEQYF

clone size: few
V gene: TRBV7-8
J gene: TRBJ2-1
D gene: NA
CDR3 DNA: TGTGCCAGCAGCTTAGCCTCCCTAGCCTACTCCTACAATGAGCAGTTCTTC
CDR3 protein: CASSLASLAYSYNEQFF

clone size: NA
V gene: TRBV7-9
J gene: TRBJ1-3
D gene: NA
CDR3 DNA: TGTGCCAGCAGCTCAGACACATACTCTGGAAACACCATATATTTT
CDR3 protein: CASSSDTYSGNTIYF

clone size: many
V gene: TRBV20-1
J gene: TRBJ2-1
D gene: TRBD2
CDR3 DNA: TGCAGTGCCCGGGGACTAGCGGGAGGTCGGTCCTACAATGAGCAGTTCTTC
CDR3 protein: CSARGLAGGRSYNEQFF

clone size: NA
V gene: TRBV6-1
J gene: TRBJ2-6
D gene: NA
CDR3 DNA: TGTGCCAGCAGTGAAGTTGGAGGGGGCGCAGGTGGCTCTGGGGCCAACGTCCTGACTTTC
CDR3 protein: CASSEVGGGAGGSGANVLTF

clone size: many
V gene: TRBV7-9
J gene: TRBJ1-1
D gene: NA
CDR3 DNA: TGTGCCAGCAGCTCATTAAACAGGGATGAACCTACGTACTTT
CDR3 protein: CASSSLNRDEPTYF

clone size: NA
V gene: TRBV5-4
J gene: TRBJ2-7
D gene: TRBD2
CDR3 DNA: TGTGCCAGCAGCTTGGGAGGGAGGGCCGTAAGCGAGCAGTACTTC
CDR3 protein: CASSLGGRAVSEQYF

clone size: many
V gene: TRBV28
J gene: TRBJ2-3
D gene: NA
CDR3 DNA: TGTGCCGCCGGGGAGGTCTCTAGCACAGATACGCAGTATTTT
CDR3 protein: CAAGEVSSTDTQYF

clone size: NA
V gene: TRBV7-9
J gene: TRBJ2-7
D gene: TRBD1
CDR3 DNA: TGTGCCAGCAGCATTAAACAGGGGGCGTCCTACGGGCAATACTTC
CDR3 protein: CASSIKQGASYGQYF

clone size: many
V gene: TRBV28
J gene: TRBJ1-1
D gene: NA
CDR3 DNA: TGTGCCAGCAGTTTAATGGCAGCGAACACTGAAGCTTTCTTT
CDR3 protein: CASSLMAANTEAFF

clone size: few
V gene: TRBV4-1
J gene: TRBJ2-7
D gene: TRBD1
CDR3 DNA: TGCGCCAGCAGCCAAGTGGGGGGACAGGTCTCCTACGAGCAGTACTTC
CDR3 protein: CASSQVGGQVSYEQYF

clone size: NA
V gene: TRBV7-9
J gene: TRBJ2-3
D gene: TRBD2
CDR3 DNA: TGTGCCAGCAGCTTAGGTGCGGGAGGGACCCCAGAAGACCGAGATACGCAGTATTTT
CDR3 protein: CASSLGAGGTPEDRDTQYF

clone size: NA
V gene: TRBV12-3/TRBV12-4
J gene: TRBJ1-1
D gene: TRBD1
CDR3 DNA: TGTGCCAGAAGTCTCGGACAGGGCGTAGCTTTCTTT
CDR3 protein: CARSLGQGVAFF

clone size: many
V gene: TRBV7-2
J gene: TRBJ2-7
D gene: TRBD2
CDR3 DNA: TGTGCCAGCAGCAAATCGACGATTAGCGGGAGAGTCGACGAGCAGTACTTC
CDR3 protein: CASSKSTISGRVDEQYF

clone size: NA
V gene: TRBV27
J gene: TRBJ2-3
D gene: NA
CDR3 DNA: TGTGCCAGCAGTCCGGGGGCAGTTTTTGCCGGGCATACGCAGTACTTT
CDR3 protein: CASSPGAVFAGHTQYF

clone size: many
V gene: TRBV7-2
J gene: TRBJ2-7
D gene: NA
CDR3 DNA: TGTGCCAGCAGCTTTGTTAACGAGCAGTACTTC
CDR3 protein: CASSFVNEQYF

clone size: NA
V gene: TRBV6-1
J gene: TRBJ2-1
D gene: NA
CDR3 DNA: TGTGCCAGCAGAGGGACCGCCGCAACCTCCTACAATGAGCAGTTCTTC
CDR3 protein: CASRGTAATSYNEQFF

clone size: NA
V gene: TRBV6-6
J gene: TRBJ2-5
D gene: TRBD1
CDR3 DNA: TGTGCCAGCAGTAGGGACAGAGAGACCCAGTACTTC
CDR3 protein: CASSRDRETQYF

clone size: NA
V gene: TRBV29-1
J gene: TRBJ2-1
D gene: TRBD2
CDR3 DNA: TGCAGCGTTGAAGAGGAGACTAGCGGGATGCATGAGCAGTTCTTC
CDR3 protein: CSVEEETSGMHEQFF

clone size: NA
V gene: TRBV5-1
J gene: TRBJ2-1
D gene: NA
CDR3 DNA: TGCGCCAGCAGCGCGGGACGGGACAATGAGCAGTTCTTC
CDR3 protein: CASSAGRDNEQFF

clone size: many
V gene: TRBV19
J gene: TRBJ1-3
D gene: NA
CDR3 DNA: TGTGCCAGTAAATCCCCGGGAGGAAACACCATATATTTT
CDR3 protein: CASKSPGGNTIYF

clone size: many
V gene: TRBV28
J gene: TRBJ2-3
D gene: NA
CDR3 DNA: TGTGCCACCCGGACAGCCGACTACACAGATACGCAGTATTTT
CDR3 protein: CATRTADYTDTQYF

clone size: many
V gene: TRBV28
J gene: TRBJ2-7
D gene: NA
CDR3 DNA: TGTGCCAGCAGTTTACAGGGCTTGACCTACGAGCAGTACTTC
CDR3 protein: CASSLQGLTYEQYF

clone size: once
V gene: TRBV20-1
J gene: TRBJ2-2
D gene: NA
CDR3 DNA: TGCAGTGCCAAGACTAGATGGGGGGAGCTGTTTTTT
CDR3 protein: CSAKTRWGELFF

clone size: NA
V gene: TRBV18
J gene: TRBJ2-7
D gene: NA
CDR3 DNA: TGTGCCAGCTCGCGGGGACCGGACGGCTACGAGAAGTACTTC
CDR3 protein: CASSRGPDGYEKYF

clone size: many
V gene: TRBV28
J gene: TRBJ2-7
D gene: TRBD2
CDR3 DNA: TGTGCCAGCAGGGATGTGACCGGGACTAGCGGAGGGAGGTACTCCTACGAGCAGTACTTC
CDR3 protein: CASRDVTGTSGGRYSYEQYF

clone size: NA
V gene: TRBV2
J gene: TRBJ1-2
D gene: TRBD1
CDR3 DNA: TGTGCCAGAAGTGAGGGACAGTCCTATGGCTACACCTTC
CDR3 protein: CARSEGQSYGYTF

clone size: NA
V gene: TRBV7-9
J gene: TRBJ2-1
D gene: NA
CDR3 DNA: TGTGCCAGCAGCTTAGAAGGCCCCCACAATGAGCAGTTCTTC
CDR3 protein: CASSLEGPHNEQFF